This T cell receptor beta chain emerged from a study of T cell repertoires in cytomegalovirus infection. TCRdb independently ran MiXCR on the reads; one entry per CDR3 protein. The table lists roughly 920,000 distinct CDR3 sequences, around 32% of them singletons. This clonotype was picked up a small number of times. The antigen is not known. Between the trimmed V and J ends, which lost 0 bases and 10 bases, there was a span of 15 bases. CDR1 and CDR2 (germline): SGHTA, FQGTGA. The CDR3 is 14 residues long. Here the sequenced sample was cultured CD8+ T cells from PBMCs, taken from culture after CMV antigen stimulation. The chain is built from TRBV7-3 and TRBJ1-2, with D maybe TRBD1 (5 bases). The sequence was obtained from a human donor in good health (CMV status not recorded). Some clones in this sample may be carry-over from other donors' samples. CDR3 residues: CASSLTGDRKTYTF. CDR3 sequence (DNA): TGTGCCAGCAGCTTAACAGGGGATCGTAAGACCTACACCTTC.